These T cell receptor beta chains were read from a single sample in a study of glioma-infiltrating T cells after dendritic cell vaccination. Profiled with immunoSEQ multiplex PCR; TCRdb holds only in-frame clones, not every one. The table records roughly 41,000 clones, around four fifths of them present only once. Sequenced material: blood, taken before dendritic cell vaccination. These receptors came from a human donor with glioblastoma. CDR3s include the opening cysteine and the closing phenylalanine or tryptophan. D genes are given only for firm matches. Clone size is stated in some rows and not others, as once, few, many or a class when expanded.

d_call j_call v_call clone_size cdr3_aa cdr3_nt
NA TRBJ2-7 TRBV11-3 few CASSLFSLAAEEQYF TGTGCCAGCAGCTTATTCAGCCTCGCGGCCGAGGAGCAGTACTTC
TRBD2 TRBJ2-3 TRBV4-3 NA CASSQQLAGKKDTQYF TGCGCCAGCAGCCAGCAACTAGCGGGAAAAAAAGATACGCAGTATTTT
NA TRBJ1-2 TRBV6-5 NA CASTQSRGLYGYTF TGTGCCAGCACGCAGAGCCGGGGTCTCTATGGCTACACCTTC
TRBD1 TRBJ1-2 TRBV7-2 NA CASSLPTGGAGVGYGYTF TGTGCCAGCAGCTTACCGACAGGGGGCGCCGGTGTAGGCTATGGCTACACCTTC
NA TRBJ2-2 TRBV7-2 few CASTQGGAGTGELFF TGTGCCAGCACTCAGGGGGGTGCGGGCACCGGGGAGCTGTTTTTT
NA TRBJ1-2 TRBV6-6 NA CASSKERNYGYTF TGTGCCAGCTCCAAGGAGAGGAACTATGGCTACACCTTC
NA TRBJ1-1 TRBV7-2 NA CATRKLMNTEAFF TGTGCCACCAGGAAGCTTATGAACACTGAAGCTTTCTTT
TRBD2 TRBJ2-7 TRBV6-5 NA CASSYRREAYEQYF TGTGCCAGCAGTTACCGCCGGGAGGCCTACGAGCAGTACTTC
NA TRBJ2-5 TRBV7-2 NA CASSLGHSGGQETQYF TGTGCCAGCAGCTTAGGACATAGCGGAGGGCAAGAGACCCAGTACTTC
TRBD1 TRBJ1-1 TRBV11-2 NA CASSLGGGGNSEAFF TGTGCCAGCAGCTTAGGAGGGGGCGGTAACTCTGAAGCTTTCTTT
NA TRBJ1-6 TRBV7-2 once CASSPGGRFDSPLHF TGTGCCAGCAGCCCGGGGGGGAGGTTTGATTCACCCCTCCACTTT
TRBD2 TRBJ2-1 TRBV9 NA CASSPRSLAGGYNEQFF TGTGCCAGCAGCCCCCGATCACTAGCGGGGGGGTACAATGAGCAGTTCTTC
TRBD1 TRBJ1-2 TRBV7-4 NA CASSSEGQGYNGYTF TGTGCCAGCAGCTCAGAAGGACAGGGGTATAATGGCTACACCTTC
TRBD2 TRBJ2-3 TRBV5-4 NA CASSSPGGPTSTDTQYF TGTGCCAGCAGCTCACCGGGAGGGCCTACTAGCACAGATACGCAGTATTTT
NA TRBJ1-1 TRBV5-1 NA CASSYGPDTEAFF TGCGCCAGCAGCTACGGTCCGGACACTGAAGCTTTCTTT
TRBD1 TRBJ2-7 TRBV18 NA CASSAQDRGTYEQYF TGTGCCAGCTCAGCTCAGGACAGGGGAACCTACGAGCAGTACTTC
NA TRBJ1-2 TRBV9 once CASKREGRDGYTF TGTGCCAGCAAACGGGAAGGGAGGGATGGCTACACCTTC
NA TRBJ2-7 TRBV7-9 once CASSWYRSYEQYF TGTGCCAGCAGCTGGTACAGATCCTACGAGCAGTACTTC
NA TRBJ2-5 TRBV27 NA CASSGWGGAPVQETQYF TGTGCCAGCAGTGGTTGGGGCGGGGCTCCAGTTCAAGAGACCCAGTACTTC
NA TRBJ2-2 TRBV25-1 NA CASNDGGQTGELFF TGTGCCAGCAACGACGGAGGACAGACCGGGGAGCTGTTTTTT
NA TRBJ2-5 TRBV27 few CASSERGPMGETQYF TGTGCCAGCAGTGAAAGGGGCCCGATGGGGGAGACCCAGTACTTC
TRBD2 TRBJ2-5 TRBV5-1 NA CASSLVSGLADNQETQYF TGCGCCAGCAGCTTGGTTAGTGGTCTAGCGGACAACCAAGAGACCCAGTACTTC
NA TRBJ1-4 TRBV7-9 NA CASSRAGTYEKLFF TGTGCCAGCAGCAGAGCCGGGACATATGAAAAACTGTTTTTT
TRBD1 TRBJ2-7 TRBV19 NA CASRDRGRGEQYF TGTGCCAGTAGGGACAGGGGGCGAGGAGAGCAGTACTTC
NA TRBJ2-3 TRBV18 NA CASSPGGAGTDTQYF TGTGCCAGCTCACCGGGAGGAGCGGGCACAGATACGCAGTATTTT
TRBD1 TRBJ2-1 TRBV6-1 NA CASSVGQEYNEQFF TGTGCCAGCAGTGTGGGACAGGAGTACAATGAGCAGTTCTTC
NA TRBJ1-5 TRBV21-1 NA CASSKYRPGGSDQPQHF TGTGCCAGCAGCAAATACAGGCCAGGGGGCTCGGATCAGCCCCAGCATTTT
TRBD1 TRBJ2-7 TRBV7-2 NA CASSEGQSTYYEQYF TGTGCCAGCAGCGAGGGACAGTCTACTTACTACGAGCAGTACTTC
NA TRBJ2-2 TRBV9 NA CASSGGGDSNGGELFF TGTGCCAGCAGCGGCGGAGGGGACTCTAATGGCGGGGAGCTGTTTTTT
NA TRBJ1-5 TRBV7-6 NA CASSQGLGQPQHF TGTGCCAGCAGTCAGGGGTTAGGGCAGCCCCAGCATTTT
NA TRBJ1-2 TRBV7-2 once CASSLGGQAYGYTF TGTGCCAGCAGCTTAGGCGGGCAGGCGTATGGCTACACCTTC
TRBD1 TRBJ2-7 TRBV5-1 NA CASSWSGTGDAEQYF TGCGCCAGCAGCTGGTCCGGGACAGGGGATGCCGAGCAGTACTTC
NA TRBJ2-4 TRBV7-3 NA CASSLRTLIGGAKNIQYF TGTGCCAGCAGCTTAAGGACTCTAATCGGTGGGGCCAAAAACATTCAGTACTTC
NA TRBJ2-2 TRBV11-3 once CASSLGGVTTGELFF TGTGCCAGCAGCTTAGGGGGGGTGACGACCGGGGAGCTGTTTTTT
TRBD1 TRBJ1-2 TRBV6-5 NA CASSYHDRDLYGYTF TGTGCCAGCAGTTACCACGACAGGGATCTCTATGGCTACACCTTC